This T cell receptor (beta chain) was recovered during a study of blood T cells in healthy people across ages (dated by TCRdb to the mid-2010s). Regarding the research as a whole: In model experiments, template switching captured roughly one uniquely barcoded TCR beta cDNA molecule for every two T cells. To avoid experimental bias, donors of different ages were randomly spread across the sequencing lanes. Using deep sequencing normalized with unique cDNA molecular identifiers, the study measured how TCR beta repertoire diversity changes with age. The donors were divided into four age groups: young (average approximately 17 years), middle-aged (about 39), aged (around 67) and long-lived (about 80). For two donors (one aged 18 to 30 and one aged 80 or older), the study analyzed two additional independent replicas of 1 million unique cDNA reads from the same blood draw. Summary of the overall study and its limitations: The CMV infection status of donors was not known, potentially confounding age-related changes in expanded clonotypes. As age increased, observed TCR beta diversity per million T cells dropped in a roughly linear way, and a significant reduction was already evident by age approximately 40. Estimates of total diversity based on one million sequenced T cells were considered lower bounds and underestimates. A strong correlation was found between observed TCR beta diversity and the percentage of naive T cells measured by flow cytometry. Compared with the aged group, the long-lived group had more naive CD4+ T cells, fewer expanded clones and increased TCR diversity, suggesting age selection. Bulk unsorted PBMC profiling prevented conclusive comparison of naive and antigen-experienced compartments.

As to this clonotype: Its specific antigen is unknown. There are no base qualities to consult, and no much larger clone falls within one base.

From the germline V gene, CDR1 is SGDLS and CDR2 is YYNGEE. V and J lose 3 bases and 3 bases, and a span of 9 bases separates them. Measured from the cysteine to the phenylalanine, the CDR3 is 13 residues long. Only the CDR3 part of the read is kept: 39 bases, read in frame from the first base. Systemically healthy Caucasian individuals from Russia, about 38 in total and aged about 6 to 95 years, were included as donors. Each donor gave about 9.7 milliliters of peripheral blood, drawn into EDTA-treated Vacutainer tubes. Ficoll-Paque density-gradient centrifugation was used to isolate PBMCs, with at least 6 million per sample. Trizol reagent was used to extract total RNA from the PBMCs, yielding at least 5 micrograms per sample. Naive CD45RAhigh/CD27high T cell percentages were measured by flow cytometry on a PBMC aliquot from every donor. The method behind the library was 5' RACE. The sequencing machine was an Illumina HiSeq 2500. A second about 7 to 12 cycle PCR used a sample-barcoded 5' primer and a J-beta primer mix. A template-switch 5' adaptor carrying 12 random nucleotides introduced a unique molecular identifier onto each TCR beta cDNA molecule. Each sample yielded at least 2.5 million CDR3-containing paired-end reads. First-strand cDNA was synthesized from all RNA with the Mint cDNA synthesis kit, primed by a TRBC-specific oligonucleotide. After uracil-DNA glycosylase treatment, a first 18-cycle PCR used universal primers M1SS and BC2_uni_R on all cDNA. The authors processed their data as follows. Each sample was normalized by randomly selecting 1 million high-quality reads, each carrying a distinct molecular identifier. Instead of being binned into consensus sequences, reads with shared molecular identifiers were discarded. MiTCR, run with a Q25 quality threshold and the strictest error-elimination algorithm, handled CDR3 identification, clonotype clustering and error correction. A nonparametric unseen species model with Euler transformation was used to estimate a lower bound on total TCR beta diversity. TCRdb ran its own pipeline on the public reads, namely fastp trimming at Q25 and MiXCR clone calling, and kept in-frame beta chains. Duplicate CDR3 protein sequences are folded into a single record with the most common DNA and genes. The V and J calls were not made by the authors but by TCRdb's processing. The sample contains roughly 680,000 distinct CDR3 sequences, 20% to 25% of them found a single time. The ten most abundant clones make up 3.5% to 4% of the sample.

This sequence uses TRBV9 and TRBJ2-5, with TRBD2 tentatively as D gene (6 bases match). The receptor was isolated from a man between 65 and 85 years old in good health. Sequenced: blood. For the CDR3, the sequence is CASSGSGKETQYF. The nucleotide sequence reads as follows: TGTGCCAGCAGCGGTAGCGGAAAAGAGACCCAGTACTTC. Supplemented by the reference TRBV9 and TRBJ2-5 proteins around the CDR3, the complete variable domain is DSGVTQTPKHLITATGQRVTLRCSPRSGDLSVYWYQQSLDQGLQFLIQYYNGEERAKGNILERFSAQQFPDLHSELNLSSLELGDSALYFCASSGSGKETQYFGPGTRLLVL.